This is a list of T cell receptor beta chains from one sample in a study of shared clonotypes between healthy human individuals. Clones were read by immunoSEQ multiplex PCR, and TCRdb kept only the in-frame ones, dropping some. The sample lists about 2.1 million clones; around 93% were seen once. The specimen sequenced was naive CD8+ T cells from PBMCs. These receptors originate from a man between 18 and 35 years old in good health. Some clones in this sample may be carry-over from other donors' samples. CDR3s include the opening cysteine and the closing phenylalanine or tryptophan. Fields, in order: J gene, V gene, clone size, D gene, CDR3 protein, CDR3 DNA. D genes are given only for firm matches. Not every row has a clone size; where given, it reads once, few, many or a size class.

TRBJ2-1 TRBV5-6 - - CASSAWVEGDEQFF TGTGCCAGCAGCGCCTGGGTTGAGGGGGATGAGCAGTTCTTC
TRBJ2-3 TRBV9 - - CASSPLGRNTDTQYF TGTGCCAGCAGCCCTCTGGGACGCAACACAGATACGCAGTATTTT
TRBJ2-3 TRBV27 - - CASSPSWGRTTDTQYF TGTGCCAGCAGTCCCTCCTGGGGGAGGACCACAGATACGCAGTATTTT
TRBJ1-2 TRBV29-1 - TRBD1 CSAIDLGQGNGYTF TGCAGCGCCATAGACTTAGGACAGGGTAATGGCTACACCTTC
TRBJ1-1 TRBV28 few - CASSFHSADEAFF TGTGCCAGCAGTTTCCACAGTGCTGATGAAGCTTTCTTT
TRBJ1-3 TRBV19 - - CACLPGSGNTIYF TGTGCCTGTCTACCGGGATCTGGAAACACCATATATTTT
TRBJ2-1 TRBV7-9 - TRBD1 CASSSSAGTGYNEQFF TGTGCCAGCAGCTCCTCGGCCGGGACAGGGTACAATGAGCAGTTCTTC
TRBJ1-2 TRBV28 - - CASSPSQLYGYTF TGTGCCAGCAGCCCCAGCCAGCTCTATGGCTACACCTTC
TRBJ2-7 TRBV7-3 once - CASSPSGTPNYEQYF TGTGCCAGCAGCCCCTCCGGGACCCCTAACTACGAGCAGTACTTC
TRBJ2-7 TRBV4-2 - - CASSQELGYHEQYF TGTGCCAGCAGCCAAGAGCTAGGCTACCACGAGCAGTACTTC
TRBJ1-2 TRBV28 - - CASSSGRGKDYGYTF TGTGCCAGCAGTTCGGGCAGGGGAAAAGACTATGGCTACACCTTC
TRBJ1-1 TRBV7-8 - TRBD1 CASSPGTGPMNTEAFF TGTGCCAGCAGCCCTGGGACAGGACCTATGAACACTGAAGCTTTCTTT
TRBJ1-4 TRBV6-6 - - CASSQDEKLFF TGTGCCAGCAGCCAAGATGAAAAACTGTTTTTT
TRBJ2-3 TRBV4-1 - TRBD2 CASSQTSGRALLTDTQYF TGCGCCAGCAGCCAGACTAGCGGGAGGGCCTTACTTACAGATACGCAGTATTTT
TRBJ2-5 TRBV6-5 - TRBD2 CASSYVSSGSRETQYF TGTGCCAGCAGTTACGTGTCTAGCGGGAGCCGAGAGACCCAGTACTTC
TRBJ1-5 TRBV29-1 few - CSVEGGTRLNQPQHF TGCAGCGTTGAAGGGGGGACAAGGTTAAATCAGCCCCAGCATTTT
TRBJ1-1 TRBV19 - - CASNNFFDEEDTEAFF TGTGCCAGCAACAACTTCTTTGACGAGGAGGACACTGAAGCTTTCTTT
TRBJ1-2 TRBV11-3 - - CASSLGSKKANYGYTF TGTGCCAGCAGCCTCGGGTCTAAAAAAGCTAACTATGGCTACACCTTC
TRBJ1-2 TRBV27 - - CASSFHRTLYGYTF TGTGCCAGCAGTTTTCACAGGACACTCTATGGCTACACCTTC
TRBJ2-3 TRBV7-2 - - CASSQAYDLGSGDTQYF TGTGCCAGCAGCCAAGCTTACGATTTGGGGAGTGGAGATACGCAGTATTTT